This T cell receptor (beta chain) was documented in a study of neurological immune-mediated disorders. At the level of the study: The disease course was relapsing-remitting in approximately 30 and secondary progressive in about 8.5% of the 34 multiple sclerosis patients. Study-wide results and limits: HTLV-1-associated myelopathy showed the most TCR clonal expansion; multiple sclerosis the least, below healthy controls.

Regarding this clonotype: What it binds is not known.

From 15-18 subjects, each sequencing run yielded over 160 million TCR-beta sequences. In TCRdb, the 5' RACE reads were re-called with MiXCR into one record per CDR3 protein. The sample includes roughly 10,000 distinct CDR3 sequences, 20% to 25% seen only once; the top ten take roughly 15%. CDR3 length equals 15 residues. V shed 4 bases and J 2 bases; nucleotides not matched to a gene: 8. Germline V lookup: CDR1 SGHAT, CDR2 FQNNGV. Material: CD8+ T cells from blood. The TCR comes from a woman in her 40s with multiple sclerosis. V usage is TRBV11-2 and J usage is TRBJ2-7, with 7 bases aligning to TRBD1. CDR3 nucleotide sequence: TGTGCCAGCAGCTATGCCCCAGACAGGGCCTACGAGCAGTACTTC. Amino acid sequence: CASSYAPDRAYEQYF.